The 24 T cell receptor beta chains given below trace back to one sample, sequenced in a study of blood T cells in healthy people across ages. Alongside a J-beta primer mix, a sample-barcoded 5' primer served in a second PCR lasting about 7 to 12 cycles. TCRdb itself ran the 5' RACE reads through MiXCR, one entry per CDR3 protein. The sample has nearly 1 million distinct CDR3 sequences, about 51% seen once. Specimen: blood. The receptors shown here come from a woman in her fifties or sixties in good health.

This clonotype was found a few times. V is TRBV5-1 and J is TRBJ2-3, with 7 bases that match TRBD1. CDR1 SGHRS and CDR2 YFSETQ come from the germline V gene. The CDR3 contains 14 residues. Trimming at V came to 4 bases and at J to 6 bases, leaving 8 bases not matched to a gene. CDR3 sequence: CASSRDSRADTQYF. The CDR3 bases are TGCGCCAGCAGCCGGGACAGTCGCGCGGATACGCAGTATTTT.

In its sample, this clonotype was seen a few times. V and J are TRBV6-5 and TRBJ1-4; D is uncertain. The CDR3 spans 11 residues. Trimming removed 6 bases at V and 8 bases at J, with 7 bases between. The germline gives CDR1 MNHEY, CDR2 SVGAGI. In DNA, the CDR3 is TGTGCCAGCAGCACGGAGGAAAAACTGTTTTTT. It encodes CASSTEEKLFF.

The J gene is TRBJ2-7, the V gene TRBV5-1; D possibly corresponds to TRBD1 (5 bases). The CDR3 contains 15 residues. CDR1 and CDR2 (germline): SGHRS, YFSETQ. V shed 0 bases and J shed 1 base, with 11 bases lying between them. The CDR3 loop reads CASSLGPGPSYEQYF. The CDR3 DNA follows: TGCGCCAGCAGCTTGGGTCCAGGGCCTTCCTACGAGCAGTACTTC.

The chain is built from TRBV28 and TRBJ1-2, with D hard to call. The CDR3 totals 16 residues. The V gene lost 7 bases and the J gene lost 5 bases, with 23 bases spanning the gap. CDR1 MDHEN and CDR2 SYDVKM come from the germline V gene. In DNA, the CDR3 is TGTGCCAGCAACTTAGGATGGCAGTCAACTGCATATGGCTACACCTTC. The encoded protein is CASNLGWQSTAYGYTF.

The V and J genes are TRBV5-5 and TRBJ2-3; no clear D. Germline CDR1 is SGHKS and CDR2 is YYEKEE (reference sequence). The CDR3 runs 13 residues. V gave up 0 bases and J gave up 6 bases, with 8 bases separating them. CDR3 amino acids: CASSLEWVDTQYF. The CDR3 coding sequence is TGTGCCAGCAGCTTGGAGTGGGTGGATACGCAGTATTTT.

The chain is built from TRBV28 and TRBJ2-3; 8 nucleotides match TRBD2. From germline, CDR1 is MDHEN and CDR2 SYDVKM. CDR3 size: 14 residues. As DNA, the CDR3 is TGTGTCATTCCAGCGGGAGCAAACACAGATACGCAGTATTTT. Residues: CVIPAGANTDTQYF.

This sequence joins TRBV4-2 and TRBJ2-1; tentative D call: TRBD1 (5 bases). V was clipped by 0 bases and J by 2 bases, with 20 bases between them. CDR1 is LGHNA, CDR2 YNFKEQ, per germline. This CDR3 is built from 19 residues. This CDR3 reads CASSQDVLGAGITYNEQFF. The CDR3 DNA follows: TGTGCCAGCAGCCAAGATGTCCTCGGTGCAGGGATCACCTACAATGAGCAGTTCTTC.

This clonotype was detected many times. The J gene is TRBJ1-2, the V gene TRBV5-1; D uncertain. Deletions cut 0 bases from V and 2 bases from J, with 5 bases between. CDR1 SGHRS and CDR2 YFSETQ come from the germline V gene. This CDR3 is built from 13 residues. CDR3 loop: CASSLAGNYGYTF. In DNA, the CDR3 is TGCGCCAGCAGCTTGGCGGGCAACTATGGCTACACCTTC. Filled out from reference TRBV5-1 and TRBJ1-2, the complete variable domain reads KAGVTQTPRYLIKTRGQQVTLSCSPISGHRSVSWYQQTPGQGLQFLFEYFSETQRNKGNFPGRFSGRQFSNSRSEMNVSTLELGDSALYLCASSLAGNYGYTFGSGTRLTVV.

In its sample, this clonotype was seen a few times. The chain employs TRBV11-2 and TRBJ2-7; D gene uncertain. The CDR3 covers 15 residues. V lost 6 bases to trimming and J lost 2 bases, with 17 bases between them. Germline loops: CDR1 SGHAT, CDR2 FQNNGV. CDR3 DNA sequence: TGTGCCAGCAGAGCTTTTGGCTTGTCAACCTACGAGCAGTACTTC. It translates to CASRAFGLSTYEQYF.

The chain links TRBV10-3 to TRBJ1-5, with a tentative D call TRBD1 (5 bases). This CDR3 has 14 residues. Germline V gene data show CDR1 as ENHRY and CDR2 as SYGVKD. Trimming shortened V by 10 bases and J by 5 bases, and 18 bases separated the two germline ends. This CDR3 reads CATSREGSDQPQHF. CDR3 in DNA: TGTGCCACCTCAAGGGAGGGGAGCGATCAGCCCCAGCATTTT.

CDR3 coding DNA: TGTGCCAGCAGCTTACCTTCGACAGTCACAGATACGCAGTATTTT. Translating it yields CASSLPSTVTDTQYF. This chain uses TRBV7-2 with TRBJ2-3; D possibly corresponds to TRBD1 (5 bases). Trimming pared 2 bases from V and 2 bases from J, leaving 11 bases between. This CDR3 has 15 amino acids. Per the germline V gene, CDR1 is SGHTA and CDR2 is FQGNSA.

This clonotype was counted between two and nine times. The chain carries TRBV6-6 and TRBJ2-7; TRBD1 or TRBD2 may be the D gene (5 bases each). This CDR3 has 13 amino acids. Germline V gene data show CDR1 as MNHNY and CDR2 as SVGAGI (reference sequence). Here the CDR3 DNA reads TGTGCGAGTGGGGGACCTCTCTCCTACGAGCAGTACTTC. Encoded protein: CASGGPLSYEQYF.

The chain joins TRBV5-6 to TRBJ2-5; D call uncertain. V lost 4 bases to trimming and J lost 2 bases, with 6 bases between them. The V gene's germline CDR1 is SGHDT and CDR2 YYEEEE. The CDR3 covers 12 residues. CDR3 in DNA: TGTGCCAGCAGCGGGCATCAAGAGACCCAGTACTTC. Translation: CASSGHQETQYF.

The J gene is TRBJ2-7, the V gene TRBV28; 7 bases are shared with TRBD2. Germline V CDR1 and CDR2: MDHEN, SYDVKM. This CDR3 comprises 15 residues. V lost 5 bases, J lost 0 bases, and 7 bases stayed unmatched. In nucleotides, the CDR3 is TGTGCCAGCAGTACCGGGGAGGGCTACTCCTACGAGCAGTACTTC. Translation gives CASSTGEGYSYEQYF. The whole variable domain, filled in from reference TRBV28 and TRBJ2-7, reads DVKVTQSSRYLVKRTGEKVFLECVQDMDHENMFWYRQDPGLGLRLIYFSYDVKMKEKGDIPEGYSVSREKKERFSLILESASTNQTSMYLCASSTGEGYSYEQYFGPGTRLTVT.

This clonotype was observed a few times. The J gene is TRBJ2-7, the V gene TRBV7-9, with 7 bases that match TRBD2. The assigned J gene may be wrong: the sequence end matches TRBJ2-5 better. The germline CDR1 and CDR2 sequences are SEHNR and FQNEAQ (reference sequence). The CDR3 runs 13 residues. The CDR3 here is CASSQGEGGTQYF. Written as DNA, the CDR3 is TGTGCCAGCAGCCAAGGGGAGGGCGGGACCCAGTACTTC.

The V and J genes are TRBV15 and TRBJ2-1; no clear D gene. This CDR3 has 13 residues. V was cut by 5 bases and J by 0 bases, with 5 bases left in between. The germline V gene encodes CDR1 LNHNV and CDR2 YYDKDF (reference sequence). The CDR3 DNA follows: TGTGCCACCAGCGGGATCTCCTACAATGAGCAGTTCTTC. Translation: CATSGISYNEQFF.

This clonotype was detected only a few times. The chain is built from TRBV5-1 and TRBJ2-4; maybe TRBD2 (5 bases). In germline, CDR1 is SGHRS, CDR2 YFSETQ. CDR3 length equals 15 residues. The V end was cut by 4 bases, the J end by 2 bases, with 13 bases between. CDR3 amino acids: CASSPGRGSKNIQYF. The CDR3 region has the DNA TGCGCCAGCAGCCCCGGACGGGGATCCAAAAACATTCAGTACTTC.

This clonotype was seen just once. The chain joins TRBV20-1 to TRBJ1-2, with 7 bases lining up with TRBD1. The length of the CDR3 is 20 residues. Trimming removed 0 bases from V and 0 bases from J; junction bases left unmatched: 19. CDR1 DFQATT and CDR2 SNEGSKA come from the germline V gene (reference sequence). CDR3 DNA: TGCAGTGCTAGAGACGAAGGCAGGGGGAGAGATTGGCGATCTAACTATGGCTACACCTTC. This encodes CSARDEGRGRDWRSNYGYTF.

The rearrangement uses TRBV20-1 and TRBJ1-2; TRBD1 matches 8 bases. Germline CDR1 is DFQATT and CDR2 is SNEGSKA (reference sequence). V lost 4 bases, J lost 1 base, and 11 bases stayed unmatched. This CDR3 contains 16 residues. Written as DNA, the CDR3 is TGCAGTGCTACGACCTCTGGGACAGGCCGTAACTATGGCTACACCTTC. Translation gives CSATTSGTGRNYGYTF.

The chain uses TRBV4-2 and TRBJ2-5; 10 bases are a match to TRBD2. V was pared by 6 bases and J by 5 bases, with 15 bases of the junction left unmatched. The CDR3 consists of 17 residues. In germline, CDR1 is LGHNA, CDR2 YNFKEQ. The CDR3 region is CASSPDLAGAVLETQYF. The CDR3 DNA follows: TGTGCCAGCAGTCCCGACCTAGCGGGAGCGGTCCTCGAGACCCAGTACTTC.

This clonotype was observed once. The rearrangement joins TRBV20-1 to TRBJ2-3; 8 positions agree with TRBD1. With 2 bases clipped from V and 3 bases from J, the junction kept 4 bases outside the gene matches. This CDR3 region has 14 residues. Germline assignment: CDR1 DFQATT and CDR2 SNEGSKA (reference sequence). The CDR3 here is CSARPGGATDTQYF. Written as DNA, the CDR3 is TGCAGTGCTAGACCAGGGGGCGCAACAGATACGCAGTATTTT.

The V and J genes are TRBV4-1 and TRBJ2-3; D is unresolved. The germline V gene has CDR1 MGHRA and CDR2 YSYEKL. The CDR3 has 15 residues. Trimming removed 5 bases at V and 2 bases at J, with 14 bases between. CDR3 sequence reads: CASSLVQEHTDTQYF. The DNA of the CDR3 is TGCGCCAGCAGCTTGGTGCAGGAACACACAGATACGCAGTATTTT.

This clonotype was found once. The chain joins TRBV20-1 to TRBJ2-5; D possibly corresponds to TRBD1 (6 bases). Matching the DNA end better, TRBJ2-7 makes the J call doubtful. The CDR3 is 14 amino acids. Per the germline V gene, CDR1 is DFQATT and CDR2 is SNEGSKA (reference sequence). The CDR3 spells CSAVQGISGYEQYF. The CDR3, as DNA: TGCAGTGCAGTACAGGGCATCTCCGGTTACGAGCAGTACTTC.

The chain uses TRBV20-1 and TRBJ2-5; 12 bases agree with TRBD2. The ends lost 5 bases at V and 3 bases at J; junction bases unmatched: 4. Germline CDR1 reads DFQATT; CDR2 reads SNEGSKA (reference sequence). CDR3 length: 14 amino acids. The CDR3 protein is CSAQRTSGEETQYF. In nucleotides, the CDR3 is TGCAGTGCTCAACGGACTAGCGGGGAAGAGACCCAGTACTTC.